This T cell receptor (beta chain) was identified during a study of blood T cells in healthy people across ages. The CDR3 extends over 15 amino acids. Trimming took 1 base from V and 1 from J, leaving 9 bases between them. The authors ran a second PCR of about 7 to 11 cycles using a sample-barcoded 5' primer and a J-beta primer mix. TCRdb ran MiXCR on the 5' RACE reads and lists one entry per CDR3 protein. The sample carries hundreds of thousands of distinct CDR3 sequences, more than 40% recorded once. Sequenced input: blood. The chain has TRBV12-3 or TRBV12-4 and TRBJ2-3, with D possibly being TRBD2 (5 bases). This receptor was identified in a man aged 55 to 69 in good health. CDR3 DNA sequence: TGTGCCAGCAGTTTAGTCTCAGCGGGCACAGATACGCAGTATTTT. Amino acid sequence: CASSLVSAGTDTQYF.